This note documents a single T cell receptor (beta chain) sequence. This receptor's antigen is unknown. Base qualities are missing; no much larger clone stands one base away. The data derive from a study of response to subunit inactivated influenza vaccine (dated by TCRdb to between 2018 and 2020). About the investigation overall: Deep quantitative T cell receptor repertoire profiling was used in the study to track responses to a trivalent subunit inactivated influenza vaccine. What the study reported, not specific to this receptor: The authors proposed that each seasonal influenza vaccination may bring in only a limited number of new T cells.

V is shortened by 3 bases, J by 1 base, and the region joining them spans 17 bases. Taken from cysteine to phenylalanine, the CDR3 has 17 residues. The kept DNA is CDR3 alone, 51 bases in frame from the first base. Via the germline V gene, CDR1 is KGHSH and CDR2 LQKENI. The library was made by RT-PCR. Data came from an Illumina HiSeq 2500. TCRdb itself trimmed the public reads at Q25 with fastp, ran MiXCR and retained productive beta chains. When rows share a CDR3 protein, they turn into one entry using the most common DNA and genes. Across this sample there are roughly 670,000 distinct CDR3 sequences, with approximately 15% seen only once. Jointly, the top ten make up approximately 7.6% of the sample.

This sequence was found in a man aged 45-60 years who received an inactivated influenza vaccine. Donor details come from another sample of the same person, matched by shared clones. The chain is assembled from TRBV18 and TRBJ2-3; the D segment could be TRBD1, given 6 matching bases. The starting material was PBMCs from blood, obtained 14 to 15 days before vaccination. This receptor has the CDR3 CASSPSIGGLGTDTQYF. The DNA sequence is as follows: TGTGCCAGCTCACCGAGTATAGGGGGATTGGGCACAGATACGCAGTATTTT.